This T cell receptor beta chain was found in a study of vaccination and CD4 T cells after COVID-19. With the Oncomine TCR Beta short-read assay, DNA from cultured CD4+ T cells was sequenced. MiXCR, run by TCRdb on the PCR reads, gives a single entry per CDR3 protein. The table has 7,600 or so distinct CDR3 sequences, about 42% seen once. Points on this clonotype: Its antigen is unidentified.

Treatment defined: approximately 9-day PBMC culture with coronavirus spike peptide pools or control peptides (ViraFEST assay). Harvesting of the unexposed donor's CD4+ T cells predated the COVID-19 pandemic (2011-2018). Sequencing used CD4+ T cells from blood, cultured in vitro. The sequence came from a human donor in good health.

CDR3 residues: CATSSGTSGRNEQFF. CDR3 DNA sequence: TGTGCCACCAGCAGTGGGACTAGCGGGAGGAATGAGCAGTTCTTC. The chain recombines TRBV15 with TRBJ2-1; 15 bases are a match to TRBD2. The CDR3 runs to 15 residues. Germline trimming cut 3 bases from V and 7 bases from J; bases unmatched to any gene: 1. CDR1 LNHNV and CDR2 YYDKDF come from the germline V gene (reference sequence).